These 27 T cell receptor beta chains originate from one sample sequenced in a study of T cell responses to AZD1222 COVID-19 vaccine. Using immunoSEQ multiplex PCR, the repertoire was profiled, and TCRdb retains in-frame clones only, with some absent. The sample includes roughly 150,000 clones, approximately 89% of them seen just once. The sequences come from peripheral blood, collected 28 days after the second AZD1222 dose. These receptors came from an adult who received the AZD1222 COVID-19 vaccine.

V and J are TRBV6-2 or TRBV6-3 and TRBJ1-1, with TRBD1 as a possible D gene (5 bases). The CDR3 sequence is 13 residues long. V lost 2 bases to trimming and J lost 7 bases, with 11 bases between them. Germline values: CDR1 MNHEY, CDR2 SVGEGT. CDR3 nucleotide sequence: TGTGCCAGCAGTTACCGAACAGGTATTGAAGCTTTCTTT. It encodes CASSYRTGIEAFF.

This chain uses TRBV19 with TRBJ1-5; 8 bases line up with TRBD1. CDR1 and CDR2 (germline): LNHDA, SQIVND (reference sequence). The junction had 3 bases not matched to a gene; V was cut back by 5 bases and J by 0 bases. This CDR3 has 15 residues. CDR3 loop: CASSGTGLSNQPQHF. In DNA, the CDR3 is TGTGCCAGTAGTGGGACAGGACTTAGCAATCAGCCCCAGCATTTT.

The rearrangement links TRBV6-5 to TRBJ2-1; 8 bases line up with TRBD2. The germline V gene encodes CDR1 MNHEY and CDR2 SVGAGI. With 5 bases clipped from V and 0 bases from J, the junction kept 0 bases outside the gene matches. The CDR3 spans 14 residues. CDR3 coding DNA: TGTGCCAGCAGTAGCGGGAGCTCCTACAATGAGCAGTTCTTC. Its protein product is CASSSGSSYNEQFF.

The chain employs TRBV7-6 and TRBJ2-3, with D possibly matching TRBD1 (5 bases). Germline lookup yields CDR1 SGHVS and CDR2 FNYEAQ. V lost 1 base, J lost 1 base, and 9 bases lay in between. This CDR3 has 15 amino acids. CDR3 bases: TGTGCCAGCAGCTTAGTCCAGGGCGGCACAGATACGCAGTATTTT. This gives the protein CASSLVQGGTDTQYF.

The chain employs TRBV7-8 and TRBJ2-7; the D is unclear. Trimming stripped 4 bases from V and 5 bases from J, with 24 bases between. Germline CDR1 reads SGHVS; CDR2 reads FQNEAQ. The CDR3 runs to 17 residues. For the CDR3, the DNA is TGTGCCAGCAGCTCTTCCCACCCGGCCCCTGAGTCCCACGAGCAGTACTTC. It yields the protein CASSSSHPAPESHEQYF.

This clone appeared once. The CDR3 nucleotides read TGTGCCACCAGTGATTTTTTGTGGCAGGGGTTCGGCTCACCCCTCCACTTT. The encoded protein is CATSDFLWQGFGSPLHF. The chain employs TRBV24-1 and TRBJ1-6; tentatively, D is TRBD1 (6 bases). CDR1 and CDR2 from the germline V gene are KGHDR and SFDVKD. This CDR3 region has 17 residues. V dropped 1 base and J dropped 10 bases, with 19 bases sitting between them.

V and J are TRBV10-3 and TRBJ1-6; 7 bases fit TRBD1. Trimming at V came to 3 bases and at J to 6 bases, leaving 5 bases not matched to a gene. Per germline, CDR1 ENHRY and CDR2 SYGVKD. The CDR3 runs 15 residues. The CDR3, as DNA: TGTGCCATCAGTGAACAGGGACAGCTTAATTCACCCCTCCACTTT. Amino acid sequence: CAISEQGQLNSPLHF.

The chain carries TRBV6-7 and TRBJ1-1; 8 bases agree with TRBD1. TRBV6-7 has ORF status, its function being uncertain. With 2 bases clipped from V and 2 bases from J, the junction kept 16 bases outside the gene matches. This CDR3 region has 19 residues. CDR3 nucleotides: TGTGCCAGCAGTTACGGGTACCCCCAGGGGGCTCGGGGAAACACTGAAGCTTTCTTT. It translates to CASSYGYPQGARGNTEAFF.

This clone came up a few times. The gene calls are TRBV18 and TRBJ1-1; D is ambiguous. V lost 3 bases and J lost 3, with 11 bases in between. The CDR3 sequence is 14 residues long. Germline values: CDR1 KGHSH, CDR2 LQKENI. CDR3 bases: TGTGCCAGCTCACCGAGTAGCGGTTACACTGAAGCTTTCTTT. It encodes CASSPSSGYTEAFF. The full variable domain, with the rest looked up from reference TRBV18 and TRBJ1-1, is NAGVMQNPRHLVRRRGQEARLRCSPMKGHSHVYWYRQLPEEGLKFMVYLQKENIIDESGMPKERFSAEFPKEGPSILRIQQVVRGDSAAYFCASSPSSGYTEAFFGQGTRLTVV.

V usage is TRBV2 and J usage is TRBJ2-7; either TRBD1 or TRBD2 may supply D (5 bases each). Germline V gene lookup returns CDR1 SNHLY and CDR2 FYNNEI. V was clipped by 7 bases and J by 3 bases, with 16 bases between them. The CDR3 covers 14 residues. The CDR3 loop reads CASISVRDGYEQYF. The CDR3 DNA reads as TGTGCCAGCATTTCGGTTCGGGACGGCTACGAGCAGTACTTC.

The rearrangement uses TRBV3-1 (or the pseudogene TRBV3-2) and TRBJ1-2; D is possibly TRBD1 (6 bases). The CDR3 loop spans 11 amino acids. Germline V lookup: CDR1 LGHDT, CDR2 YNNKEL (reference sequence). Trimming took off 10 bases at V and 6 bases at J, with 12 bases between the two ends. The CDR3 DNA is TGTGCCATTACCGCAGGGGATGGCTACACCTTC. Translation: CAITAGDGYTF.

This clone was counted once. The germline gene is not matched at one end of the junction; a read error may be the cause. The chain uses TRBV6-6 and TRBJ1-1; D remains unclear. CDR1 and CDR2 (germline): MNHNY, SVGAGI (reference sequence). The CDR3 length is 12 residues. The CDR3 DNA is TGTGCCAGCAGTGCAGTGAAGACTGAAGCTTTCTTT. It is translated as CASSAVKTEAFF.

The chain combines TRBV5-1 with TRBJ2-1; the D is unclear. This CDR3 contains 13 residues. Trimming took off 0 bases at V and 1 base at J, with 2 bases between the two ends. In germline, CDR1 is SGHRS, CDR2 YFSETQ. This CDR3 is CASSLGSYNEQFF. In nucleotides, the CDR3 is TGCGCCAGCAGCTTGGGGTCCTACAATGAGCAGTTCTTC.

The chain has TRBV29-1 and TRBJ1-5, with 7 positions matching TRBD1. CDR1 SQVTM and CDR2 ANQGSEA come from the germline V gene. V shed 5 bases, J shed 6 bases, and the junction held 10 bases outside the gene matches. The CDR3 covers 14 residues. The CDR3 protein is CSVRGQGTGQPQHF. The CDR3 bases are TGCAGCGTTAGGGGGCAGGGAACGGGTCAGCCCCAGCATTTT.

The chain recombines TRBV5-5 with TRBJ2-7; tentatively, D is TRBD2 (5 bases). The length of the CDR3 is 12 residues. V shed 0 bases and J shed 9 bases, with 10 bases lying between them. CDR1 is SGHKS and CDR2 is YYEKEE in the germline V gene (reference sequence). This CDR3 is CASSLGDRGQYF. The CDR3 bases are TGTGCCAGCAGCTTGGGCGACCGGGGGCAGTACTTC.

The chain recombines TRBV7-9 with TRBJ1-1, with 8 bases identical to TRBD1. Germline CDR1 reads SEHNR; CDR2 reads FQNEAQ (reference sequence). The CDR3 contains 15 residues. The V and J ends lost 6 bases and 5 bases, in that order; junction bases with no gene match: 11. The CDR3: CASRPTGARWTEAFF. The DNA for the CDR3 is TGTGCCAGCAGACCGACAGGGGCGCGGTGGACTGAAGCTTTCTTT. The full variable domain, rest sourced from reference TRBV7-9 and TRBJ1-1, is DTGVSQNPRHKITKRGQNVTFRCDPISEHNRLYWYRQTLGQGPEFLTYFQNEAQLEKSRLLSDRFSAERPKGSFSTLEIQRTEQGDSAMYLCASRPTGARWTEAFFGQGTRLTVV.

This clone was recorded a few times. The rearrangement uses TRBV5-8 and TRBJ2-3; D remains unclear. Germline-derived CDR1 and CDR2 are SGHTS and YDEGEE. The CDR3 is made up of 16 amino acids. V dropped 4 bases and J dropped 2 bases, with 17 bases sitting between them. CDR3: CASSAPGPWFTDTQYF. In DNA, the CDR3 is TGTGCCAGCAGCGCCCCGGGCCCCTGGTTCACAGATACGCAGTATTTT.

This sequence joins TRBV6-1 and TRBJ1-5; 7 nucleotides line up with TRBD1. The CDR3 is made up of 20 amino acids. J lost 0 bases, V lost 0 bases, and 14 bases had no gene match. Germline loops: CDR1 MNHNS, CDR2 SASEGT. CDR3 residues: CASSEAPRGTVHYSNQPQHF. As DNA, the CDR3 is TGTGCCAGCAGTGAAGCACCCAGGGGGACGGTCCATTATAGCAATCAGCCCCAGCATTTT.

The chain employs TRBV15 and TRBJ1-5; no clear D. In germline, CDR1 is LNHNV, CDR2 YYDKDF (reference sequence). With 0 bases removed from V and 4 bases from J, the gap between germline ends came to 10 bases. This CDR3 is 15 amino acids long. This CDR3 reads CATSRDSRTNQPQHF. In DNA form, the CDR3 reads TGTGCCACCAGCAGAGATTCTCGGACGAATCAGCCCCAGCATTTT.

This rearrangement joins TRBV6-6 to TRBJ2-1; the D gene could be TRBD1 or TRBD2 (6 bases each). Deletions cut 6 bases from V and 7 bases from J, with 22 bases between. The CDR3 has 16 amino acids. In germline, CDR1 is MNHNY, CDR2 SVGAGI (reference sequence). CDR3 residues: CASSSHTGGKSNEQFF. CDR3 bases: TGTGCCAGCAGCTCTCATACCGGGGGCAAATCGAATGAGCAGTTCTTC.

This chain connects TRBV27 to TRBJ1-2; weak D call: TRBD1 (5 bases). Germline V gene sequence: CDR1 MNHEY, CDR2 SMNVEV (reference sequence). This CDR3 comprises 15 residues. Trimming stripped 6 bases from V and 3 bases from J, with 17 bases between. DNA for the CDR3: TGTGCCAGCAGCCACGTGGGGGGGGTGGACTATGGCTACACCTTC. This translates into CASSHVGGVDYGYTF.

The gene calls are TRBV18 and TRBJ2-5; D call uncertain. The ends were cut back, 3 bases at V and 2 bases at J, with 13 bases in the middle. The CDR3 loop spans 15 amino acids. Germline V lookup: CDR1 KGHSH, CDR2 LQKENI. The CDR3, as DNA: TGTGCCAGCTCACCGTTAATTGGGTTACAAGAGACCCAGTACTTC. This sequence encodes CASSPLIGLQETQYF.

The chain employs TRBV14 and TRBJ2-7; D possibly uses TRBD1 or TRBD2 (6 bases each). Trimming cost V 0 bases and J 3 bases, with 12 bases left between them. The CDR3 has 15 amino acids. Germline V gene data show CDR1 as SGHDN and CDR2 as FVKESK. The CDR3 nucleotides are TGTGCCAGCAGCCAAGAAGGGGGGCAGCTCTACGAGCAGTACTTC. It specifies CASSQEGGQLYEQYF.

The genes are TRBV7-8 and TRBJ2-7; 8 bases are shared with TRBD2. The germline V gene has CDR1 SGHVS and CDR2 FQNEAQ. V shed 5 bases and J 9 bases; nucleotides not matched to a gene: 18. The CDR3 extends over 16 amino acids. CDR3: CASSSPWRGADIRQYF. The CDR3 coding sequence is TGTGCCAGCAGCAGTCCTTGGCGGGGGGCCGACATTAGGCAGTACTTC.

This chain links TRBV5-3 with TRBJ1-6; D gene ambiguous. TRBV5-3 belongs to the ORF category, with a function that is uncertain. The CDR3 consists of 15 residues. Trimming shortened V by 3 bases and J by 3 bases, and 10 bases separated the two germline ends. CDR3 protein: CARSSRGFYNSPLHF. CDR3 nucleotides: TGTGCCAGAAGCTCACGGGGTTTCTATAATTCACCCCTCCACTTT.

The chain has TRBV10-3 and TRBJ2-4; D may match TRBD1 or TRBD2 (7 bases each). CDR1 ENHRY and CDR2 SYGVKD come from the germline V gene. This CDR3 comprises 14 residues. V was trimmed by 6 bases and J by 6 bases, leaving 15 bases between them. The CDR3 here is CAISGTGEGNIQYF. CDR3 DNA sequence: TGTGCCATCAGCGGAACAGGGGAGGGAAACATTCAGTACTTC.

The rearrangement uses TRBV4-3 and TRBJ2-1; the D gene is possibly TRBD1 (5 bases). The V and J ends lost 0 bases and 12 bases respectively, with 9 bases between them. Germline CDR1 and CDR2: LGHNA and YSLEER. The CDR3 covers 12 residues. In DNA form, the CDR3 reads TGCGCCAGCAGCCAAGATCAGGGTTCGCAGTTCTTC. It translates to CASSQDQGSQFF.